A single sample is the source of the 3 T cell receptor beta chains below, sequenced in a study of CD8 T cells in ankylosing spondylitis. For these TCRs, the target antigens are not known. General study points: What seemed typical of ankylosing spondylitis blood was a TCR beta motif built from 8 or 9 highly homologous variants.

Each CDR3 protein is one row after TCRdb ran MiXCR on the 5' RACE reads. This table holds about 390,000 distinct CDR3 sequences, about a fifth found once. Material for sequencing was blood, either unsorted or a sorted T cell fraction (not recorded which). These receptors all stem from a male donor with ankylosing spondylitis.

V and J are TRBV7-9 and TRBJ2-1; perhaps D is TRBD1 or TRBD2 (6 bases each). The CDR3 runs to 14 residues. Trimming shortened V by 5 bases and J by 3 bases, and 11 bases separated the two germline ends. Germline V gene sequence: CDR1 SEHNR, CDR2 FQNEAQ (reference sequence). The CDR3: CASSPGDNYNEQFF. CDR3 coding DNA: TGTGCCAGCAGCCCGGGGGACAACTACAATGAGCAGTTCTTC.

This clonotype was seen only a few times. V and J are TRBV6-1 and TRBJ1-5; D gene unclear. Trimming stripped 5 bases from V and 3 bases from J, with 17 bases between. CDR3 length: 16 residues. CDR1 is MNHNS and CDR2 is SASEGT in the germline V gene. Here the CDR3 DNA reads TGTGCCAGCAGTCCCCATTCGGCAGGCGCCAATCAGCCCCAGCATTTT. Its translation: CASSPHSAGANQPQHF.

This sequence joins TRBV6-5 and TRBJ2-1; D is unclear. The germline V gene encodes CDR1 MNHEY and CDR2 SVGAGI. Trimming cost V 0 bases and J 0 bases, with 9 bases left between them. This CDR3 contains 16 residues. The CDR3 reads CASSYSNPVSYNEQFF. CDR3 nucleotide sequence: TGTGCCAGCAGTTACTCGAATCCCGTCTCCTACAATGAGCAGTTCTTC.